These 26 T cell receptor beta chains were sequenced from one sample in a study of regulatory T cells in long-lasting Graves disease. The sample's time point: newly diagnosed GD, antithyroid drugs for less than 3 months. TCR sequences were obtained from RNA taken from PBMCs. Libraries of TCR beta came from iRepertoire HTBI primers plus Arm-PCR of CDR3 regions. TCRdb independently ran MiXCR on the multiplex PCR reads; one entry per CDR3 protein. The table has approximately 470,000 distinct CDR3 sequences, 16% seen once; the top ten hold 10% to 15%. The same sample was also studied in work on T cells in Graves' hyperthyroidism and ophthalmopathy.

Sequences were derived from peripheral blood mononuclear cells (PBMCs), sampled at new diagnosis, from a patient treated with antithyroid drugs. These TCRs come from a man aged 35 to 55 with Graves disease.

This clonotype was counted many times. The chain recombines TRBV20-1 with TRBJ2-1, with 10 nucleotides matching TRBD2. CDR1 DFQATT and CDR2 SNEGSKA come from the germline V gene (reference sequence). V lost 1 base to trimming and J lost 6 bases; unmatched junction nucleotides: 3. CDR3 size: 14 residues. CDR3 bases: TGCAGTGCTAGAGGCAGCGGGAGGGTCAATGAGCAGTTCTTC. It translates to CSARGSGRVNEQFF.

This clonotype appeared many times. This chain uses TRBV20-1 with TRBJ2-7; TRBD1 matches at 8 bases. J gave up 1 base and V 6 bases, and 2 bases lay outside the gene matches. The CDR3 has 12 residues. CDR1 is DFQATT and CDR2 is SNEGSKA in the germline V gene (reference sequence). Here the CDR3 DNA reads TGCAGTGCGGGACAGGCTTCCTACGAGCAGTACTTC. This codes for CSAGQASYEQYF.

This clonotype was detected ten times or more. This sequence joins TRBV27 and TRBJ2-1; no firm D call. Germline V CDR1 and CDR2: MNHEY, SMNVEV (reference sequence). V was cut by 0 bases and J by 6 bases, with 15 bases left in between. CDR3 length: 16 amino acids. The CDR3 sequence is CASSLSNQPWANEQFF. Written as DNA, the CDR3 is TGTGCCAGCAGTTTATCAAACCAACCCTGGGCCAATGAGCAGTTCTTC.

Here the CDR3 DNA reads TGCAGTGCTAGACAACGGGGAAGCGGGAGTGAGACCCAGTACTTC. It specifies CSARQRGSGSETQYF. This chain links TRBV20-1 with TRBJ2-5; TRBD2 matches 8 bases. V gave up 2 bases and J gave up 5 bases; unmatched junction bases: 10. There are 15 residues in the CDR3. Per the germline V gene, CDR1 is DFQATT and CDR2 is SNEGSKA (reference sequence).

A remark on this clonotype: One base away lies a much larger clone, so this may be a sequencing read error. CDR3 in amino acids: CASGFAPGQGAYEQYF. CDR3 nucleotide sequence: TGCGCCAGCGGCTTCGCACCGGGACAGGGGGCCTACGAGCAGTACTTC. The genes are TRBV5-1 and TRBJ2-7; 11 bases align to TRBD1. Germline CDR1 is SGHRS and CDR2 is YFSETQ. This CDR3 contains 16 residues.

This chain uses TRBV10-3 with TRBJ2-1; D is uncertain. The germline V gene encodes CDR1 ENHRY and CDR2 SYGVKD. With 4 bases removed from V and 10 bases from J, the gap between germline ends came to 14 bases. The CDR3 is made up of 13 amino acids. The DNA of the CDR3 is TGTGCCATCAGTGCGGAAGACGAGAGGGAGCAGTTCTTC. It encodes CAISAEDEREQFF.

This clonotype was counted a few times. The chain employs TRBV6-5 and TRBJ2-5; 8 bases match TRBD2. This CDR3 has 15 amino acids. Trimming removed 0 bases from V and 1 base from J; junction bases left unmatched: 1. In germline, CDR1 is MNHEY, CDR2 SVGAGI. CDR3 residues: CASSYSAGGQETQYF. The CDR3 nucleotides read TGTGCCAGCAGTTACTCGGCGGGGGGCCAAGAGACCCAGTACTTC.

V and J are TRBV10-3 and TRBJ2-1, with 11 bases identical to TRBD1. V dropped 5 bases and J dropped 5; count of bases not matched to a gene: 5. Germline V lookup: CDR1 ENHRY, CDR2 SYGVKD. The CDR3 has 15 residues. CDR3 bases: TGTGCCATCAGTAGGGACAGGGGGTTCAACAATGAGCAGTTCTTC. The encoded protein is CAISRDRGFNNEQFF.

This clonotype was observed at least ten times. The chain recombines TRBV27 with TRBJ2-1; a possible D gene is TRBD1 (5 bases). The germline V and J ends were trimmed by 7 bases and 1 base, with 5 bases remaining between them. Germline V CDR1 and CDR2: MNHEY, SMNVEV (reference sequence). The CDR3 sequence is 12 residues long. CDR3 sequence reads: CASKGSYNEQFF. The CDR3 DNA reads TGTGCCAGCAAGGGGTCCTACAATGAGCAGTTCTTC.

V and J are TRBV19 and TRBJ1-1, with 7 positions matching TRBD1. Germline V gene lookup returns CDR1 LNHDA and CDR2 SQIVND (reference sequence). The CDR3 consists of 15 residues. V was pared by 9 bases and J by 0 bases, with 10 bases of the junction left unmatched. The CDR3 nucleotides read TGTGCCAGCAAGCCAGGGGGGATCATGAACACTGAAGCTTTCTTT. This gives the protein CASKPGGIMNTEAFF. The entire variable domain, with the rest obtained from reference TRBV19 and TRBJ1-1, is as follows: DGGITQSPKYLFRKEGQNVTLSCEQNLNHDAMYWYRQDPGQGLRLIYYSQIVNDFQKGDIAEGYSVSREKKESFPLTVTSAQKNPTAFYLCASKPGGIMNTEAFFGQGTRLTVV.

A remark on this clonotype: The conserved final phenylalanine or tryptophan is absent from the CDR3, which likely points to a read error. This chain uses TRBV27 with TRBJ2-2; D is undetermined. V shed 3 bases and J shed 7 bases, with 12 bases lying between them. The CDR3 runs 14 residues. Germline lookup yields CDR1 MNHEY and CDR2 SMNVEV (reference sequence). CDR3 region: CASSFSTLGGELFS. The CDR3 DNA follows: TGTGCCAGCAGTTTCTCCACACTTGGCGGGGAGCTGTTTTCT.

This clonotype was observed many times. The chain links TRBV20-1 to TRBJ2-1; TRBD2 matches at 10 bases. V trimming: 0 bases; J trimming: 10 bases; junction bases outside the gene matches: 6. Germline CDR1 reads DFQATT; CDR2 reads SNEGSKA (reference sequence). CDR3 length equals 14 residues. The DNA for the CDR3 is TGCAGTGCTAGAGATTCGCTAGCGGGAGCCGAGCAGTTCTTC. Its translation: CSARDSLAGAEQFF.

The V call is TRBV7-9, the J call TRBJ1-4; 8 nucleotides align to TRBD1. Germline V gives CDR1 SEHNR, CDR2 FQNEAQ (reference sequence). This CDR3 is built from 13 residues. V lost 4 bases, J lost 6 bases, and 1 base stayed unmatched. The CDR3 sequence: CASSSGGDEKLFF. In DNA form, the CDR3 reads TGTGCCAGCAGCTCAGGGGGCGATGAAAAACTGTTTTTT.

This rearrangement joins TRBV12-3 or TRBV12-4 to TRBJ1-5; the D is unclear. The CDR3 runs to 14 residues. V was pared by 2 bases and J by 4 bases, with 9 bases between. The CDR3 here is CASSLKSLNQPQHF. CDR3 coding DNA: TGTGCCAGCAGTTTAAAATCTTTGAATCAGCCCCAGCATTTT.

As concerns this clonotype: A clone one base away is much larger, so this may be a read error. The J gene is TRBJ2-7, the V gene TRBV12-5, with 11 nucleotides matching TRBD2. CDR3 length equals 15 residues. Germline CDR1 reads LGHNT; CDR2 reads FRNRAP. This CDR3 reads CAIGIAGGGSYEQYF. Here the CDR3 DNA reads TGTGCTATTGGTATAGCGGGGGGGGGAAGTTACGAGCAGTACTTC.

This clonotype showed up just a few times. The V and J genes are TRBV5-5 and TRBJ1-2; D is undetermined. The germline CDR1 and CDR2 sequences are SGHKS and YYEKEE (reference sequence). The CDR3 runs to 15 residues. Trimming removed 0 bases from V and 4 bases from J, with 13 bases in between. CDR3 nucleotide sequence: TGTGCCAGCAGCTTGGCCGACGGACCCTCCTATGGCTACACCTTC. Its protein product is CASSLADGPSYGYTF.

This clonotype occurred a few times. This chain uses TRBV20-1 with TRBJ2-3; no clear D. The germline CDR1 and CDR2 sequences are DFQATT and SNEGSKA (reference sequence). Deletions cut 5 bases from V and 2 bases from J, with 11 bases between. The CDR3 totals 13 residues. This CDR3 reads CSALLPFTDTQYF. CDR3 coding DNA: TGCAGTGCTCTTCTACCCTTCACAGATACGCAGTATTTT.

This clonotype was counted ten times or more. This chain links TRBV28 with TRBJ2-7, with D possibly matching TRBD2 (6 bases). Trimming took 6 bases from V and 2 from J, leaving 11 bases between them. Germline CDR1 is MDHEN and CDR2 is SYDVKM. This CDR3 is 13 amino acids long. The CDR3 nucleotides read TGTGCCAGCAGCTTAGGAGGGACCTACGAGCAGTACTTC. Encoded protein: CASSLGGTYEQYF.

V gene TRBV25-1 combines with J gene TRBJ1-5; 7 positions match TRBD1. Germline CDR1 MGHDK, CDR2 SYGVNS. V dropped 5 bases and J dropped 1; count of bases not matched to a gene: 8. This CDR3 has 16 amino acids. In DNA form, the CDR3 reads TGTGCCAGCAGTCCGACAGGGCGGGGGAGCAATCAGCCCCAGCATTTT. The encoded protein is CASSPTGRGSNQPQHF.

On this clonotype itself: A clone one base away is much larger, so this may be a read error. The rearrangement joins TRBV20-1 to TRBJ2-5; the match to TRBD2 covers 12 bases. V shed 5 bases, J shed 4 bases, and the junction held 11 bases outside the gene matches. The CDR3 has 16 amino acids. The germline CDR1 and CDR2 sequences are DFQATT and SNEGSKA (reference sequence). The DNA of the CDR3 is TGCAGTGCTGGAGGAGGAGGACTAGCGGGAACAGAGACCCAGTACTTC. This sequence encodes CSAGGGGLAGTETQYF.

About this clonotype itself: A much larger clone differs by one base, so this may be a read error. In DNA form, the CDR3 reads TGCAGTACTGCCGGGACTACCAGGGAGCAGTACTTC. Translating gives CSTAGTTREQYF. V and J are TRBV20-1 and TRBJ2-7, with 7 bases fitting TRBD2. Germline lookup yields CDR1 DFQATT and CDR2 SNEGSKA (reference sequence). The CDR3 length is 12 residues. Trimming cost V 8 bases and J 7 bases; bases outside gene matches: 11.

In this sample, this clonotype turned up a few times. The chain recombines TRBV20-1 with TRBJ1-6; the match to TRBD1 covers 11 bases. The J segment lost 6 bases and the V segment lost 3 bases, leaving 7 bases of the junction unmatched. Germline V lookup: CDR1 DFQATT, CDR2 SNEGSKA (reference sequence). The CDR3 covers 16 residues. CDR3 sequence (DNA): TGCAGTGCTAGGACAACCGGGACAGGGGGTAATTCACCCCTCCACTTT. Residues: CSARTTGTGGNSPLHF.

This clonotype was seen more than once but under ten times. The V and J genes are TRBV19 and TRBJ2-1; D is possibly TRBD2 (6 bases). The CDR3 sequence is 16 residues long. Germline V gene lookup returns CDR1 LNHDA and CDR2 SQIVND (reference sequence). V lost 5 bases and J 5 bases, leaving 19 bases between the germline ends. As DNA, the CDR3 is TGTGCCAGTAGTTGGACCGGGACTGTCGTTGACAATGAGCAGTTCTTC. Protein product: CASSWTGTVVDNEQFF.

The J gene is TRBJ1-5, the V gene TRBV7-2; tentative D call: TRBD1 (5 bases). V was trimmed by 1 base and J by 4 bases, leaving 14 bases between them. CDR3 size: 16 residues. Germline V gene lookup returns CDR1 SGHTA and CDR2 FQGNSA. The CDR3 protein is CASSLEKGRANQPQHF. The CDR3 DNA reads as TGTGCCAGCAGCTTAGAAAAGGGGAGGGCGAATCAGCCCCAGCATTTT.

This clonotype was seen a handful of times. The chain carries TRBV19 and TRBJ2-3, with 11 nucleotides matching TRBD2. Germline CDR1 reads LNHDA; CDR2 reads SQIVND (reference sequence). J lost 6 bases, V lost 5 bases, and 7 bases had no gene match. The CDR3 sequence is 15 residues long. The CDR3 DNA is TGTGCCAGTAGTGCACGGACTAGCGGGCCGGATACGCAGTATTTT. Translating gives CASSARTSGPDTQYF.

For this clonotype: A much larger clone differs from this one at a single base, so this may be a read error. The genes are TRBV12-3 or TRBV12-4 and TRBJ2-5; 7 bases agree with TRBD2. The CDR3 runs to 15 residues. The DNA for the CDR3 is TGTGCCAGCAGTTTAGCGGGAGACTCGACGCGGGAGCAGCACTTC. This codes for CASSLAGDSTREQHF.